The 24 T cell receptor beta chains below all came from one sample that was sequenced in a study of blood T cell repertoires in COVID-19. TCRdb's table, derived via immunoSEQ multiplex PCR, lists solely in-frame clones and lacks some. Here the sample spans around 35,000 clones, about 88% being singletons. Sequenced: peripheral blood. The receptors originated from a man aged 60-69 years with active COVID-19.

This chain links TRBV7-2 with TRBJ1-2; no firm D call. Germline values: CDR1 SGHTA, CDR2 FQGNSA. This CDR3 is built from 14 residues. V gave up 2 bases and J gave up 1 base, with 8 bases separating them. CDR3 in amino acids: CASSLQNLNYGYTF. The CDR3 DNA reads as TGTGCCAGCAGCTTACAGAACCTTAACTATGGCTACACCTTC. Using reference TRBV7-2 and TRBJ1-2 for the parts outside the CDR3, the full variable domain is GAGVSQSPSNKVTEKGKDVELRCDPISGHTALYWYRQSLGQGLEFLIYFQGNSAPDKSGLPSDRFSAERTGGSVSTLTIQRTQQEDSAVYLCASSLQNLNYGYTFGSGTRLTVV.

This chain links TRBV7-3 with TRBJ1-6; possibly TRBD1 for D (6 bases). The CDR3 has 14 amino acids. The V end lost 2 bases, the J end lost 9 bases, and 11 bases lay between the germline ends. The germline gives CDR1 SGHTA, CDR2 FQGTGA. The CDR3 spells CASSLEGGISPLHF. The CDR3 bases are TGTGCCAGCAGCTTAGAGGGGGGGATTTCACCCCTCCACTTT.

The V gene is TRBV18, the J gene TRBJ1-1; D is perhaps TRBD1 (5 bases). V dropped 5 bases and J dropped 4 bases, with 11 bases sitting between them. CDR3 size: 13 residues. Germline loops: CDR1 KGHSH, CDR2 LQKENI. CDR3 residues: CASSAQGSTEAFF. The CDR3 nucleotides are TGTGCCAGCTCAGCCCAGGGATCCACTGAAGCTTTCTTT.

The chain has TRBV7-3 and TRBJ2-5; 11 nucleotides align to TRBD2. CDR3 length: 18 amino acids. In germline, CDR1 is SGHTA, CDR2 FQGTGA. With 6 bases clipped from V and 2 bases from J, the junction kept 14 bases outside the gene matches. CDR3 bases: TGTGCCAGCAGAAGGGTGGTAGCGGGAGGGCCGTATCAAGAGACCCAGTACTTC. It translates to CASRRVVAGGPYQETQYF.

Only a few counts were recorded for this clone. V usage is TRBV27 and J usage is TRBJ2-7; 8 bases fit TRBD2. J lost 3 bases, V lost 5 bases, and 9 bases had no gene match. Germline assignment: CDR1 MNHEY and CDR2 SMNVEV (reference sequence). The CDR3 length is 15 residues. This chain's CDR3 is CASSPLTSGDYEQYF. The DNA of the CDR3 is TGTGCCAGCAGTCCCCTTACTAGCGGCGACTACGAGCAGTACTTC.

CDR3 in DNA: TGTGCCAGCTCACCTGGGACTAGCGGGGACAATGAGCAGTTCTTC. The encoded protein is CASSPGTSGDNEQFF. J is TRBJ2-1 and V is TRBV18; 13 bases agree with TRBD2. The length of the CDR3 is 15 residues. Unmatched junction bases numbered 1, after V lost 3 bases and J lost 5 bases. Looked up from germline, CDR1 is KGHSH and CDR2 is LQKENI. Based on the CDR3 plus reference TRBV18 and TRBJ2-1, the full variable domain is NAGVMQNPRHLVRRRGQEARLRCSPMKGHSHVYWYRQLPEEGLKFMVYLQKENIIDESGMPKERFSAEFPKEGPSILRIQQVVRGDSAAYFCASSPGTSGDNEQFFGPGTRLTVL.

The chain carries TRBV6-5 and TRBJ2-7; 8 nucleotides match TRBD1. The ends lost 0 bases at V and 6 bases at J; junction bases unmatched: 1. Germline assignment: CDR1 MNHEY and CDR2 SVGAGI. The CDR3 extends over 13 amino acids. The CDR3 reads CASSYSQGAEQYF. CDR3 DNA: TGTGCCAGCAGTTACTCTCAGGGGGCCGAGCAGTACTTC.

The CDR3 DNA reads TGTGCCACCAGTGACTCGGACAGGGAGGCGTCCTACAATGAGCAGTTCTTC. Its translation: CATSDSDREASYNEQFF. The chain uses TRBV24-1 and TRBJ2-1, with 8 bases fitting TRBD1. Germline trimming cut 4 bases from V and 1 base from J; bases unmatched to any gene: 8. CDR3 length: 17 amino acids. Germline V gene lookup returns CDR1 KGHDR and CDR2 SFDVKD.

The CDR3 DNA is TGTGCCAGCAGCCCGACAGGGGGCACCGGGGAGCTGTTTTTT. Its protein product is CASSPTGGTGELFF. This chain connects TRBV7-3 to TRBJ2-2; 9 bases are a match to TRBD1. The germline gives CDR1 SGHTA, CDR2 FQGTGA. With V trimmed by 5 bases and J by 4 bases, 2 bases remained unmatched. This CDR3 region has 14 residues.

The chain joins TRBV3-1 (or the pseudogene TRBV3-2) to TRBJ2-7, with 9 bases aligning to TRBD2. The CDR3 length is 12 residues. Germline trimming cut 6 bases from V and 5 bases from J; bases unmatched to any gene: 2. The V gene's germline CDR1 is LGHDT and CDR2 YNNKEL (reference sequence). DNA for the CDR3: TGTGCCAGCAGTCCTAGCGGGAACGAGCAGTACTTC. This sequence encodes CASSPSGNEQYF.

This chain uses TRBV5-6 with TRBJ1-2, with 8 bases that match TRBD1. In germline, CDR1 is SGHDT, CDR2 YYEEEE. J gave up 1 base and V 1 base, and 6 bases lay outside the gene matches. The CDR3 contains 16 residues. This CDR3 is CASSLSGGNSNYGYTF. The CDR3 nucleotides read TGTGCCAGCAGCTTGTCAGGGGGCAACAGTAACTATGGCTACACCTTC.

CDR3 nucleotide sequence: TGTGCCAGCAGTCTCGCAGGGGAGCAGTTCTTC. Amino acid sequence: CASSLAGEQFF. The chain combines TRBV6-5 with TRBJ2-1; possible D gene TRBD1, 5 bases. Germline V CDR1 and CDR2: MNHEY, SVGAGI. The length of the CDR3 is 11 residues. The V and J ends lost 5 bases and 10 bases respectively, with 9 bases between them.

The chain carries TRBV28 and TRBJ1-5; tentatively, D is TRBD1 (5 bases). V was shortened by 5 bases and J by 15 bases, with 11 bases between the two germline ends. From germline, CDR1 is MDHEN and CDR2 SYDVKM. The CDR3 consists of 10 residues. CDR3 residues: CASSQGSRHF. In nucleotides, the CDR3 is TGTGCCAGCAGTCAGGGTTCCAGGCATTTT.

This chain uses TRBV2 with TRBJ2-5; TRBD2 matches at 11 bases. Germline V gene data show CDR1 as SNHLY and CDR2 as FYNNEI. V lost 6 bases and J lost 1; bases outside the gene matches: 4. This CDR3 has 15 residues. Here the CDR3 reads CASRGTSGLQETQYF. The CDR3 coding sequence is TGTGCCAGCAGGGGGACTAGCGGTCTCCAAGAGACCCAGTACTTC. Full variable domain (rest looked up from reference TRBV2 and TRBJ2-5): EPEVTQTPSHQVTQMGQEVILRCVPISNHLYFYWYRQILGQKVEFLVSFYNNEISEKSEIFDDQFSVERPDGSNFTLKIRSTKLEDSAMYFCASRGTSGLQETQYFGPGTRLLVL.

The chain uses TRBV27 and TRBJ2-3; TRBD2 matches at 7 bases. V trimming: 3 bases; J trimming: 7 bases; junction bases outside the gene matches: 10. Germline V gene lookup returns CDR1 MNHEY and CDR2 SMNVEV (reference sequence). The CDR3 runs to 15 residues. CDR3 nucleotides: TGTGCCAGCAGTTTCACAGCCGACGGGGGGAATACGCAGTATTTT. Its translation: CASSFTADGGNTQYF.

V and J are TRBV7-8 and TRBJ2-3, with 10 bases lining up with TRBD2. CDR3 length: 17 residues. Germline assignment: CDR1 SGHVS and CDR2 FQNEAQ. Losses at the gene ends were 7 bases for V and 6 bases for J; bases not matched to a gene: 16. The chain's CDR3 is CASTHRASSGSGDTQYF. CDR3 nucleotide sequence: TGTGCCAGCACCCACCGTGCGTCTAGCGGGAGTGGGGATACGCAGTATTTT.

CDR3 sequence: CASSFRRGGESGNTIYF. The DNA for the CDR3 is TGTGCCAGCAGCTTCCGGCGGGGGGGCGAATCTGGAAACACCATATATTTT. The chain has TRBV5-6 and TRBJ1-3, with D tentatively TRBD1 (6 bases). V lost 2 bases to trimming and J lost 1 base, with 16 bases between them. The CDR3 contains 17 residues. Germline V gene lookup returns CDR1 SGHDT and CDR2 YYEEEE.

CDR3 coding DNA: TGTGCCAGCAGCTCGCAGGGTTACAATCAGCCCCAGCATTTT. As protein: CASSSQGYNQPQHF. The J gene is TRBJ1-5, the V gene TRBV7-9; D is perhaps TRBD1 (5 bases). Per germline, CDR1 SEHNR and CDR2 FQNEAQ (reference sequence). The CDR3 has 14 amino acids. Trimming shortened V by 4 bases and J by 3 bases, and 10 bases separated the two germline ends. Filled out from reference TRBV7-9 and TRBJ1-5, the complete variable domain reads DTGVSQNPRHKITKRGQNVTFRCDPISEHNRLYWYRQTLGQGPEFLTYFQNEAQLEKSRLLSDRFSAERPKGSFSTLEIQRTEQGDSAMYLCASSSQGYNQPQHFGDGTRLSIL.

The chain links TRBV28 to TRBJ2-1; TRBD2 matches 11 bases. Losses at the gene ends were 6 bases for V and 0 bases for J; bases not matched to a gene: 10. The length of the CDR3 is 18 residues. Germline CDR1 is MDHEN and CDR2 is SYDVKM. The CDR3 loop reads CASSPVAGGRGSYNEQFF. CDR3 bases: TGTGCCAGCAGCCCGGTAGCGGGAGGGCGGGGCTCCTACAATGAGCAGTTCTTC.

This chain links TRBV15 with TRBJ2-4; the match to TRBD2 covers 8 bases. V lost 1 base to trimming and J lost 0 bases; unmatched junction nucleotides: 8. In germline, CDR1 is LNHNV, CDR2 YYDKDF (reference sequence). CDR3 length equals 18 residues. The CDR3, as DNA: TGTGCCACCAGCAGAGGGTCAGCGGGGGAAGGAGCCAAAAACATTCAGTACTTC. Its translation is CATSRGSAGEGAKNIQYF.

The chain employs TRBV19 and TRBJ2-2, with TRBD1 as a possible D gene (5 bases). Germline loops: CDR1 LNHDA, CDR2 SQIVND (reference sequence). With 9 bases removed from V and 6 bases from J, the gap between germline ends came to 8 bases. The CDR3 runs 11 residues. CDR3 sequence reads: CASQTAGELFF. The DNA of the CDR3 is TGTGCCAGCCAGACAGCCGGGGAGCTGTTTTTT.

V gene TRBV7-2 combines with J gene TRBJ2-3; 11 positions agree with TRBD2. The germline CDR1 and CDR2 sequences are SGHTA and FQGNSA. Trimming cost V 3 bases and J 6 bases; bases outside gene matches: 8. The length of the CDR3 is 16 residues. CDR3 region: CASSFLAGGAADTQYF. The CDR3 DNA follows: TGTGCCAGCAGCTTTCTAGCGGGGGGCGCCGCGGATACGCAGTATTTT.

Regarding this clone: The junction differs from germline at one of its ends, possibly a read error. The chain uses TRBV7-7 and TRBJ2-5, with 9 bases identical to TRBD1. Germline CDR1 and CDR2: SSHAT and FNYEAQ (reference sequence). CDR3 length equals 16 residues. The CDR3 DNA reads as TGTGCTAGCAGCTTAGGGGGACAGGGAGTGGGAGAGACCCAGTACTTC. Amino acid sequence: CASSLGGQGVGETQYF.

The J gene is TRBJ2-3, the V gene TRBV7-9, with D maybe TRBD1 (6 bases). Trimming stripped 5 bases from V and 0 bases from J, with 12 bases between. The CDR3 has 15 residues. Germline values: CDR1 SEHNR, CDR2 FQNEAQ (reference sequence). The CDR3 bases are TGTGCCAGCAGCACGGGACACCTGAGCACAGATACGCAGTATTTT. It yields the protein CASSTGHLSTDTQYF.